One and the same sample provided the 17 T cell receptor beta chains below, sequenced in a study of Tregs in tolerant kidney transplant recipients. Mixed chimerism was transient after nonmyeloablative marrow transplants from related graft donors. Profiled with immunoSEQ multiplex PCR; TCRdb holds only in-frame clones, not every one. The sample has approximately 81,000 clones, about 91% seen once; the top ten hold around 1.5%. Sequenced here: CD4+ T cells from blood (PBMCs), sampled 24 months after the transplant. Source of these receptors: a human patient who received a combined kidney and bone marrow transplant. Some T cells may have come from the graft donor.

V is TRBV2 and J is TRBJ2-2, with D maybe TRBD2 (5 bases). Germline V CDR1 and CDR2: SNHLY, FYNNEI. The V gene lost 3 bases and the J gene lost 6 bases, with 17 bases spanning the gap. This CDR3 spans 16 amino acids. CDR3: CASSDDTGRVAGELFF. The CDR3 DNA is TGTGCCAGCAGTGACGATACGGGGAGAGTGGCCGGGGAGCTGTTTTTT.

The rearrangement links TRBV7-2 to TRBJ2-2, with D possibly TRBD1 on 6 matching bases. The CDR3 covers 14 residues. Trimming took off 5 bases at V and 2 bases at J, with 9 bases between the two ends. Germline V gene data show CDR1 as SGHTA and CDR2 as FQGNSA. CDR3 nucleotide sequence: TGTGCCAGCAGCCCGGACAGAAACACCGGGGAGCTGTTTTTT. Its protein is CASSPDRNTGELFF.

The CDR3 region is CASSLGQPGSEHEQFF. The CDR3 bases are TGTGCCAGCAGCCTTGGACAGCCCGGTTCGGAGCATGAGCAGTTCTTC. The gene calls are TRBV4-2 and TRBJ2-1; possible D gene TRBD1, 6 bases. Trimming removed 4 bases at V and 8 bases at J, with 21 bases between. Germline V CDR1 and CDR2: LGHNA, YNFKEQ. The CDR3 runs 16 residues.

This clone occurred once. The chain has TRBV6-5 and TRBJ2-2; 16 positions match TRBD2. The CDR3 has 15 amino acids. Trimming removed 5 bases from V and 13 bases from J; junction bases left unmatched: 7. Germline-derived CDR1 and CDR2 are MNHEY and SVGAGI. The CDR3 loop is CASSTGTSGGGRLFF. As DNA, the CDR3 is TGTGCCAGCAGTACCGGGACTAGCGGGGGGGGAAGGCTGTTTTTT.

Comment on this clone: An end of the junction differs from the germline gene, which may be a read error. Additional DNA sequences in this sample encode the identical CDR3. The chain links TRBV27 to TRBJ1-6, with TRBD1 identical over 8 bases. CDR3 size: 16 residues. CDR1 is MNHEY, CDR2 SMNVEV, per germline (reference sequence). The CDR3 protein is CASSPVVRDRNSPLHF. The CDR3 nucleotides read TGTGCCAGCAGCCCTGTGGTCCGGGACAGGAATTCCCCCCTCCACTTT.

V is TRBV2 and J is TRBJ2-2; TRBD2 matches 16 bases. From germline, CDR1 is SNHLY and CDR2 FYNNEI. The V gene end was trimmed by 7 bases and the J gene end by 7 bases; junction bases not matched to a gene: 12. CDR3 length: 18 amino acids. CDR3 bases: TGTGCCAGCAAAGGGACTAGCGGGGGGGCCGTTTTAATCGGGGAGCTGTTTTTT. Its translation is CASKGTSGGAVLIGELFF.

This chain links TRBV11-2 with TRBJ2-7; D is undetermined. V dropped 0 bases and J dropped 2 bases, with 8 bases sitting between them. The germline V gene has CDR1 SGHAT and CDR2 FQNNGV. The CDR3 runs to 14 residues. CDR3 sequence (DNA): TGTGCCAGCAGCTTAGATTACTTTACCTACGAGCAGTACTTC. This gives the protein CASSLDYFTYEQYF.

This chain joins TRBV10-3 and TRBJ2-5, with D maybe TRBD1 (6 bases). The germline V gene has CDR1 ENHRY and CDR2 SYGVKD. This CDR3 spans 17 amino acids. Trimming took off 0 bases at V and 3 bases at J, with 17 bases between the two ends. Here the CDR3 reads CAISESGPTGMEETQYF. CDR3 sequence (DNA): TGTGCCATCAGTGAGTCGGGCCCGACAGGTATGGAAGAGACCCAGTACTTC.

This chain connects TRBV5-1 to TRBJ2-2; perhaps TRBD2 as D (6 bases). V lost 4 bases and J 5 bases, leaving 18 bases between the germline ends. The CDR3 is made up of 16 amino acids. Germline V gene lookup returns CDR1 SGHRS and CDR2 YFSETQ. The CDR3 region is CASSLRTTIGTGELFF. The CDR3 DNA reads TGCGCCAGCAGCCTCAGGACTACCATCGGGACCGGGGAGCTGTTTTTT.

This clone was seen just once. CDR3 coding DNA: TGTGCCAGCAGTGCGTACAGGGGTTGGAACTATGGCTACACCTTC. It translates to CASSAYRGWNYGYTF. The chain has TRBV27 and TRBJ1-2; 7 bases fit TRBD1. V gave up 5 bases and J gave up 2 bases; unmatched junction bases: 8. The germline gives CDR1 MNHEY, CDR2 SMNVEV (reference sequence). The CDR3 runs to 15 residues.

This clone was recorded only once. Here the CDR3 reads CASRPSGSSYNEQFF. DNA for the CDR3: TGTGCCAGCAGGCCTAGCGGGAGCTCCTACAATGAGCAGTTCTTC. V and J are TRBV6-1 and TRBJ2-1; 10 positions match TRBD2. In germline, CDR1 is MNHNS, CDR2 SASEGT. This CDR3 spans 15 amino acids. J was trimmed by 0 bases and V by 6 bases; bases with no gene match: 2.

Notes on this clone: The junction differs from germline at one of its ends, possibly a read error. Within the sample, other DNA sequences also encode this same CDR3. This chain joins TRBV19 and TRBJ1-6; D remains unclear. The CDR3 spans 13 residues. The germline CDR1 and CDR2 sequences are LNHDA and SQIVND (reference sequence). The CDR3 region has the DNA TGTGCCAGTAGTATGAACAGAAATTCCCCCCTCCACTTT. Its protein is CASSMNRNSPLHF.

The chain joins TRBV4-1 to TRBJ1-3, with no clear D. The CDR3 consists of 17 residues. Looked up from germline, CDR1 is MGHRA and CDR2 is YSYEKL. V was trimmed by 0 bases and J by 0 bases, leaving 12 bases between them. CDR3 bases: TGCGCCAGCAGCCAAGAAGGGAGACCGGGCTCTGGAAACACCATATATTTT. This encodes CASSQEGRPGSGNTIYF.

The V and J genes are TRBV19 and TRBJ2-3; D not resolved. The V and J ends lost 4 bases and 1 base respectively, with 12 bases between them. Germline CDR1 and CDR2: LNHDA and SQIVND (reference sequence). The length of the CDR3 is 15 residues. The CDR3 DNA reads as TGTGCCAGTAGTAGCACCGGTATTGGCACAGATACGCAGTATTTT. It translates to CASSSTGIGTDTQYF.

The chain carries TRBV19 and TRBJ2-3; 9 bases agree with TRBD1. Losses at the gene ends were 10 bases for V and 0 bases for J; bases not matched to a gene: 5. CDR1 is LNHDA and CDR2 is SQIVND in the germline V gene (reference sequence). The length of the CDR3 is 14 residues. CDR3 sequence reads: CATADRGSTDTQYF. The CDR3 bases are TGTGCCACCGCCGACAGGGGGAGCACAGATACGCAGTATTTT.

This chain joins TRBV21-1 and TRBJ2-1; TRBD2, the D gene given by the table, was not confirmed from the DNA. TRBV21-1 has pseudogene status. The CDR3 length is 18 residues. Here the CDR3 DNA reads TGTGCCAGCAGCAAATTAAAAGCGGGGGGGCCCTTTAGAAATGAGCAGTTCTTC. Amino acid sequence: CASSKLKAGGPFRNEQFF.

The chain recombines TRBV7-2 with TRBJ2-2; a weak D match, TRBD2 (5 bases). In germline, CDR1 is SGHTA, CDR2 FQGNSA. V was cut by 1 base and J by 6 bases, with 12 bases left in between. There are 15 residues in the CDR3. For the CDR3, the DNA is TGTGCCAGCAGCTTAGGGTCACTAGTCCCCGGGGAGCTGTTTTTT. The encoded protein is CASSLGSLVPGELFF.